What follows are 16 T cell receptor beta chains derived from one specimen sequenced in a study of T cells in Graves' hyperthyroidism and ophthalmopathy. Amplification of TCR beta CDR3 regions used RNA as the template. HTBI primers drove first-round RT-PCR of the TCR CDR3. A single record per CDR3 protein comes from TCRdb applying MiXCR to the multiplex PCR reads. The sample shows over 650,000 distinct CDR3 sequences, about a sixth of them seen only once. The sequenced sample was blood. Receptors originate from a man between 18 and 29 years old with Graves' hyperthyroidism.

The gene calls are TRBV15 and TRBJ1-6; D is unclear. This CDR3 contains 14 residues. Per germline, CDR1 LNHNV and CDR2 YYDKDF (reference sequence). Between the trimmed V and J ends, which lost 0 bases and 8 bases, there was a span of 8 bases. Written as DNA, the CDR3 is TGTGCCACCAGCAGAGATAGACGGGATTCACCCCTCCACTTT. This gives the protein CATSRDRRDSPLHF.

CDR3 DNA: TGTGCCAGCAGGGTCACAGGGGGCTATGAAAAACTGTTTTTT. Protein: CASRVTGGYEKLFF. The chain carries TRBV28 and TRBJ1-4; TRBD1 aligns across 9 bases. This CDR3 region has 14 residues. Germline CDR1 and CDR2: MDHEN and SYDVKM. The junction had 5 bases not matched to a gene; V was cut back by 6 bases and J by 6 bases.

As DNA, the CDR3 is TGTGCCACCAGCAAAGGTGACACCGGGGAGCTGTTTTTT. It specifies CATSKGDTGELFF. The V and J genes are TRBV15 and TRBJ2-2; D uncertain. The CDR3 has 13 residues. Looked up from germline, CDR1 is LNHNV and CDR2 is YYDKDF (reference sequence). With 4 bases removed from V and 3 bases from J, the gap between germline ends came to 6 bases.

The gene calls are TRBV12-5 and TRBJ2-2; D perhaps matches TRBD2 (5 bases). The CDR3 covers 19 residues. Germline-derived CDR1 and CDR2 are LGHNT and FRNRAP. Trimming left V 2 bases short and J 2 bases short, with 21 bases between. CDR3 nucleotides: TGTGCTAGTGGTTTGACCCTAGCCGAACGGCGAACAAACACCGGGGAGCTGTTTTTT. Residues: CASGLTLAERRTNTGELFF.

The chain has TRBV19 and TRBJ1-5; 8 nucleotides line up with TRBD1. Unmatched junction bases numbered 10, after V lost 4 bases and J lost 2 bases. From germline, CDR1 is LNHDA and CDR2 SQIVND (reference sequence). The CDR3 consists of 17 residues. The CDR3: CASSTGPQGAGNQPQHF. For the CDR3, the DNA is TGTGCCAGTAGTACCGGCCCCCAGGGGGCGGGCAATCAGCCCCAGCATTTT.

This clonotype was seen at least ten times. This chain links TRBV19 with TRBJ1-1, with D possibly being TRBD1 (5 bases). The CDR3 extends over 15 amino acids. Trimming cost V 6 bases and J 3 bases, with 17 bases left between them. The V gene's germline CDR1 is LNHDA and CDR2 SQIVND (reference sequence). The CDR3 sequence: CASRPWGGVDTEAFF. DNA of the CDR3: TGTGCCAGTAGGCCCTGGGGAGGGGTCGACACTGAAGCTTTCTTT.

Many counts were recorded for this clonotype. This chain joins TRBV28 and TRBJ1-5; TRBD1 is a possible D gene (5 bases). The V end was cut by 3 bases, the J end by 3 bases, with 12 bases between. The CDR3 length is 15 residues. In germline, CDR1 is MDHEN, CDR2 SYDVKM. The DNA for the CDR3 is TGTGCCAGCAGTTTCGAGAGACAGTTCAATCAGCCCCAGCATTTT. Protein product: CASSFERQFNQPQHF.

CDR3 DNA sequence: TGTGCCAGCAGTTCAGGGATCAAAGACAGCACAGATACGCAGTATTTT. Translated, it gives CASSSGIKDSTDTQYF. This chain uses TRBV6-1 with TRBJ2-3, with a tentative D call TRBD1 (5 bases). V was pared by 5 bases and J by 0 bases, with 15 bases between. The CDR3 consists of 16 residues. CDR1 is MNHNS and CDR2 is SASEGT in the germline V gene.

Concerning this clonotype: A read error is possible here, since a much larger clone lies one base away. The V gene is TRBV10-3, the J gene TRBJ2-7; TRBD1 aligns across 8 bases. CDR1 and CDR2 from the germline V gene are ENHRY and SYGVKD. The CDR3 consists of 14 residues. The ends lost 7 bases at V and 0 bases at J; junction bases unmatched: 5. In nucleotides, the CDR3 is TGTGCCATCACCAGGACAGGGACCTCCTACGAGCAGTACTTC. Its translation: CAITRTGTSYEQYF.

The sample holds many counts of this clonotype. The rearrangement uses TRBV10-3 and TRBJ2-7; 7 nucleotides line up with TRBD2. The junction had 7 bases not matched to a gene; V was cut back by 2 bases and J by 3 bases. The CDR3 covers 15 residues. Germline V CDR1 and CDR2: ENHRY, SYGVKD. The CDR3 coding sequence is TGTGCCATCAGTGAGGGAGCGGGAATTAACTACGAGCAGTACTTC. Translation: CAISEGAGINYEQYF.

The chain couples TRBV5-6 to TRBJ1-2; maybe TRBD1 (6 bases). Germline V gene lookup returns CDR1 SGHDT and CDR2 YYEEEE. The V and J ends lost 0 bases and 3 bases respectively, with 12 bases between them. The CDR3 covers 15 residues. CDR3 in amino acids: CASSLDIWTDYGYTF. The CDR3 bases are TGTGCCAGCAGCTTGGATATTTGGACAGACTATGGCTACACCTTC. Variable domain in full (rest from reference TRBV5-6 and TRBJ1-2): DAGVTQSPTHLIKTRGQQVTLRCSPKSGHDTVSWYQQALGQGPQFIFQYYEEEERQRGNFPDRFSGHQFPNYSSELNVNALLLGDSALYLCASSLDIWTDYGYTFGSGTRLTVV.

This clonotype was recorded a few times. The chain combines TRBV29-1 with TRBJ2-6, with D tentatively TRBD1 or TRBD2 (5 bases each). Deletions cut 4 bases from V and 8 bases from J, with 12 bases between. CDR3 length: 13 residues. Germline CDR1 is SQVTM and CDR2 is ANQGSEA. The CDR3 is CSVGAAGTNVLTF. The CDR3 DNA reads TGCAGCGTTGGAGCGGCAGGGACCAACGTCCTGACTTTC.

As for this clonotype: At one of its ends the junction is not consistent with the germline gene, which may arise from a read error. The chain is built from TRBV28 and TRBJ2-5, with 8 positions matching TRBD1. The CDR3 covers 14 residues. The V gene's germline CDR1 is MDHEN and CDR2 SYDVKM. The CDR3 spells CANSFRTGSETQYF. In DNA form, the CDR3 reads TGTGCCAACAGTTTCAGGACAGGGTCAGAGACCCAGTACTTC.

This clonotype was counted many times. This chain links TRBV2 with TRBJ2-3; a weak D match, TRBD2 (5 bases). CDR1 is SNHLY, CDR2 FYNNEI, per germline. The CDR3 extends over 14 amino acids. V gave up 5 bases and J gave up 1 base, with 10 bases separating them. CDR3: CASSNGKGTDTQYF. In DNA form, the CDR3 reads TGTGCCAGCAGTAACGGGAAGGGCACAGATACGCAGTATTTT.

This clonotype has ten or more counts. The chain couples TRBV30 to TRBJ2-2; D is tentatively TRBD1 or TRBD2 (5 bases each). Per germline, CDR1 GTSNPN and CDR2 SVGIG (reference sequence). The V end lost 3 bases, the J end lost 6 bases, and 5 bases lay between the germline ends. This CDR3 is 11 amino acids long. Written as DNA, the CDR3 is TGTGCCTGGAGGGGGGCCGGGGAGCTGTTTTTT. Translation: CAWRGAGELFF.

This clonotype was seen repeatedly, ten times or more. This sequence joins TRBV27 and TRBJ2-1; 13 nucleotides align to TRBD2. Germline trimming cut 6 bases from V and 8 bases from J; bases unmatched to any gene: 19. This CDR3 has 19 amino acids. Germline V CDR1 and CDR2: MNHEY, SMNVEV (reference sequence). The CDR3 DNA is TGTGCCAGCAGCTCTCAAATCGCTACTAGCGGGAGGGCCGTGGATGAGCAGTTCTTC. Translating gives CASSSQIATSGRAVDEQFF.